Sequencing of this TCR beta chain was carried out in a study of neurological immune-mediated disorders. The table lists this clonotype with many counts. V was clipped by 7 bases and J by 3 bases, with 12 bases between them. The length of the CDR3 is 13 residues. TCRdb re-called the 5' RACE reads with MiXCR, one entry per CDR3 protein. The sample lists roughly 65,000 distinct CDR3 sequences, approximately 4.1% occurring once. Sequencing was performed on PBMCs. J is TRBJ1-2 and V is TRBV12-3 or TRBV12-4; D is undetermined. This receptor was obtained from a man aged 50-60 years with multiple sclerosis. CDR3 nucleotide sequence: TGTGCCAGCACTCCCGGGAGAGACTATGGCTACACCTTC. This encodes CASTPGRDYGYTF.